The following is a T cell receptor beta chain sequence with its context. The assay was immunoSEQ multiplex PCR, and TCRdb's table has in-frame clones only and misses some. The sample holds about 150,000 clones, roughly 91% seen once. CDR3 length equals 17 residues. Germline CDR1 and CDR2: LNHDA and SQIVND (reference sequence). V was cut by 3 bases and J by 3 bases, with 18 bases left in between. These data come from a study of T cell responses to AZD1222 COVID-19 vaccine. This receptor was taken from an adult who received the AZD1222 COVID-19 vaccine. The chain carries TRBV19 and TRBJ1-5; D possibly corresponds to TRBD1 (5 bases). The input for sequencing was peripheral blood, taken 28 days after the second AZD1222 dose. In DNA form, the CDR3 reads TGTGCCAGTAGTATTGACCCGGGGGGTAGGCCCAATCAGCCCCAGCATTTT. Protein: CASSIDPGGRPNQPQHF.